This entry describes one TCR beta chain. The antigen remains unidentified. Selected pancreatic ductal adenocarcinoma patients had undergone surgery without neoadjuvant therapy. These data come from a study of T cells in pancreatic ductal adenocarcinoma. Broader study findings: Blood clonality (roughly 0.072) did not differ significantly from tumor (about 0.11). Enrichment of CD45RO+ effector over naive T cells in tumors may bias clonality. The resected pancreatic cancer cohort was biased toward the minority with early-stage disease. Unique clonotypes were 7.5 to 10-fold more numerous in blood than in tumor.

The CDR3 is 15 residues long. Germline V gives CDR1 MGHRA, CDR2 YSYEKL. V gave up 0 bases and J gave up 0 bases, with 9 bases separating them. Repertoires were generated with immunoSEQ multiplex PCR, while TCRdb's copy carries only in-frame clones and drops some. The sample records under 30,000 clones, 85% to 95% being singletons. The rearrangement uses TRBV4-1 and TRBJ2-7; either TRBD1 or TRBD2 may supply D (5 bases each). The sample comprised PBMCs. This clonotype originated in a human donor with pancreatic ductal adenocarcinoma. CDR3 coding DNA: TGCGCCAGCAGCCAAGAATGGGACCACTCCTACGAGCAGTACTTC. Translated, it gives CASSQEWDHSYEQYF.